This T cell receptor (beta chain) appears in the sequencing data of a study of shared clonotypes between healthy human individuals. Study summary: Donors had three CD4 naive, three CD4 memory, two CD8 naive and one CD8 memory plate apiece.

This clone was picked up one time. The sample has other DNA sequences that encode this CDR3 too. Some clones are missing from TCRdb's copy, which holds only in-frame ones; the method was immunoSEQ multiplex PCR. The table lists about 2 million clones, about 95% of them singletons. As defined, naive CD8 cells were CD45RO-negative and positively selected for CCR7, with terminally differentiated effector memory CD45RA+ cells excluded. V gave up 2 bases and J gave up 0 bases; unmatched junction bases: 0. CDR1 and CDR2 from the germline V gene are MNHEY and SMNVEV (reference sequence). This CDR3 has 15 amino acids.

The sample taken for sequencing was naive CD8+ T cells sorted from blood. This chain joins TRBV27 and TRBJ2-1; 8 nucleotides align to TRBD2. The clonotype was recovered from a man younger than 35 in good health. The CDR3 nucleotides are TGTGCCAGCAGTTTACTAGCGGGCTCCTACAATGAGCAGTTCTTC. Translating gives CASSLLAGSYNEQFF.